Listed here are 21 T cell receptor beta chains from one sample, sequenced in a study of blood T cell repertoires in COVID-19. Some clones are missing from TCRdb's copy, which holds only in-frame ones; the method was immunoSEQ multiplex PCR. Among about 280,000 clones listed, nearly 90% were seen once. The sample was peripheral blood. These receptors were obtained from a man between 18 and 35 years old with active or convalescent COVID-19.

The CDR3 loop is CASSETSGGKNEQFF. CDR3 coding DNA: TGTGCCAGCAGTGAGACTAGCGGGGGGAAGAATGAGCAGTTCTTC. This sequence joins TRBV25-1 and TRBJ2-1, with 13 positions matching TRBD2. This CDR3 region has 15 residues. Per germline, CDR1 MGHDK and CDR2 SYGVNS. V was pared by 3 bases and J by 7 bases, with 3 bases of the junction left unmatched. Combining the CDR3 with reference TRBV25-1 and TRBJ2-1 gives the whole variable domain EADIYQTPRYLVIGTGKKITLECSQTMGHDKMYWYQQDPGMELHLIHYSYGVNSTEKGDLSSESTVSRIRTEHFPLTLESARPSHTSQYLCASSETSGGKNEQFFGPGTRLTVL.

The chain has TRBV5-4 and TRBJ2-5; D unclear. V shed 1 base and J shed 4 bases, with 5 bases lying between them. CDR3 length equals 12 residues. From germline, CDR1 is SGHNT and CDR2 YYREEE (reference sequence). The chain's CDR3 is CASSLPRETQYF. The CDR3 DNA is TGTGCCAGCAGCTTGCCCCGAGAGACCCAGTACTTC.

The chain links TRBV9 to TRBJ2-3; 8 bases fit TRBD1. After removal of 3 bases from V and 0 bases from J, the junction contained 3 bases not matched to a gene. The CDR3 is 15 residues long. Germline V lookup: CDR1 SGDLS, CDR2 YYNGEE. CDR3 DNA: TGTGCCAGCAGCGCGCAGGGGGCAAGCACAGATACGCAGTATTTT. This codes for CASSAQGASTDTQYF.

The V call is TRBV4-1, the J call TRBJ2-5, with 11 bases fitting TRBD2. The CDR3 spans 17 residues. Germline V gene lookup returns CDR1 MGHRA and CDR2 YSYEKL. V shed 1 base and J 3 bases; nucleotides not matched to a gene: 7. The CDR3 DNA reads TGCGCCAGCAGCCAAGGTTTAGCGGGGGGGTGGGAAGAGACCCAGTACTTC. This encodes CASSQGLAGGWEETQYF.

This rearrangement joins TRBV6-5 to TRBJ1-5; D is ambiguous. The CDR3 is 14 amino acids. V lost 2 bases, J lost 1 base, and 6 bases lay in between. The germline V gene has CDR1 MNHEY and CDR2 SVGAGI. CDR3 coding DNA: TGTGCCAGCAGTTACGGGAGGAGCAATCAGCCCCAGCATTTT. Translated: CASSYGRSNQPQHF.

This sequence joins TRBV4-1 and TRBJ2-1; D is possibly TRBD2 (7 bases). CDR3 length: 16 amino acids. Trimming cost V 2 bases and J 3 bases, with 14 bases left between them. The germline CDR1 and CDR2 sequences are MGHRA and YSYEKL. DNA of the CDR3: TGCGCCAGCAGCCAAAGAACGGGGGGCGGCTACAATGAGCAGTTCTTC. Translated, it gives CASSQRTGGGYNEQFF.

The CDR3 region has the DNA TGTGCCAGCAGCGCCCCTAGGTGGAGTTCGCCGAGCTCCTACAATGAGCAGTTCTTC. Translation gives CASSAPRWSSPSSYNEQFF. The rearrangement uses TRBV9 and TRBJ2-1; no clear D. This CDR3 is built from 19 residues. V lost 3 bases and J 0 bases, leaving 22 bases between the germline ends. Per germline, CDR1 SGDLS and CDR2 YYNGEE.

The chain combines TRBV5-1 with TRBJ1-5, with a tentative D call TRBD1 (5 bases). Trimming pared 0 bases from V and 3 bases from J, leaving 19 bases between. Germline V gives CDR1 SGHRS, CDR2 YFSETQ. The CDR3 is 18 residues long. CDR3: CASSLGSGPGFFNQPQHF. The CDR3, as DNA: TGCGCCAGCAGCTTGGGGTCAGGGCCAGGATTTTTCAATCAGCCCCAGCATTTT.

The chain joins TRBV4-1 to TRBJ2-1; 7 nucleotides align to TRBD1. V shed 6 bases, J shed 4 bases, and the junction held 6 bases outside the gene matches. The CDR3 runs to 14 residues. Germline CDR1 MGHRA, CDR2 YSYEKL. CDR3 coding DNA: TGCGCCAGCAGGCAGGGACAGTCTTACAATGAGCAGTTCTTC. Its protein is CASRQGQSYNEQFF.

This chain links TRBV3-1 (or the pseudogene TRBV3-2) with TRBJ2-5, with 9 bases that match TRBD1. Germline loops: CDR1 LGHDT, CDR2 YNNKEL (reference sequence). The CDR3 length is 14 residues. The trim removed 6 bases at V and 5 bases at J, leaving 7 bases unmatched. In DNA form, the CDR3 reads TGTGCCAGCAGTCCGGGACAGGGAACGGAGACCCAGTACTTC. The encoded protein is CASSPGQGTETQYF.

CDR3 DNA: TGTGCCAGCACCCTCCCCCCCCCAAAACCGGGACAGGGAAACAACTATGGCTACACCTTC. As protein: CASTLPPPKPGQGNNYGYTF. The chain recombines TRBV3-1 (or the pseudogene TRBV3-2) with TRBJ1-2; 9 positions match TRBD1. CDR3 length equals 20 residues. The ends lost 7 bases at V and 2 bases at J; junction bases unmatched: 23. The V gene's germline CDR1 is LGHDT and CDR2 YNNKEL (reference sequence).

CDR3: CASSLVTATNEKLFF. Written as DNA, the CDR3 is TGTGCCAGCAGCTTAGTGACAGCAACTAATGAAAAACTGTTTTTT. V usage is TRBV11-2 and J usage is TRBJ1-4; perhaps TRBD1 as D (5 bases). The V gene's germline CDR1 is SGHAT and CDR2 FQNNGV. The CDR3 has 15 amino acids. V was shortened by 1 base and J by 0 bases, with 6 bases between the two germline ends.

The V gene is TRBV29-1, the J gene TRBJ1-2, with a possible D match to TRBD1 (6 bases). Trimming took 7 bases from V and 5 from J, leaving 17 bases between them. Germline V gives CDR1 SQVTM, CDR2 ANQGSEA. The CDR3 covers 13 residues. DNA of the CDR3: TGCAGCGCGAAATTTGGACAGTTTTATGGCTACACCTTC. This encodes CSAKFGQFYGYTF.

This sequence joins TRBV3-1 (or the pseudogene TRBV3-2) and TRBJ2-2; TRBD1 matches 7 bases. The germline gives CDR1 LGHDT, CDR2 YNNKEL (reference sequence). With V trimmed by 4 bases and J by 7 bases, 3 bases remained unmatched. The CDR3 is made up of 13 amino acids. The CDR3 loop is CASSLTGFGELFF. The DNA for the CDR3 is TGTGCCAGCAGCCTGACAGGGTTCGGGGAGCTGTTTTTT.

This chain connects TRBV7-3 to TRBJ2-2; 15 positions match TRBD2. This CDR3 contains 16 residues. The germline V gene has CDR1 SGHTA and CDR2 FQGTGA. With 4 bases clipped from V and 6 bases from J, the junction kept 3 bases outside the gene matches. Here the CDR3 DNA reads TGTGCCAGCAGCTCGGGACTAGCGGGGGGTCCCGGGGAGCTGTTTTTT. It yields the protein CASSSGLAGGPGELFF.

This chain uses TRBV29-1 with TRBJ2-1; D is possibly TRBD2 (6 bases). The V end was cut by 5 bases, the J end by 1 base, with 9 bases between. This CDR3 contains 13 residues. The germline V gene encodes CDR1 SQVTM and CDR2 ANQGSEA. The CDR3 bases are TGCAGCGTTTCGGCGGGATCCTACAATGAGCAGTTCTTC. This codes for CSVSAGSYNEQFF.

The V and J genes are TRBV23-1 and TRBJ1-1, with a weak D call TRBD1 (6 bases). TRBV23-1 is classed as an ORF, of uncertain function. The CDR3 is made up of 15 amino acids. Trimming cost V 3 bases and J 6 bases, with 17 bases left between them. The CDR3 reads CASSQSSGTSSEAFF. The CDR3 coding sequence is TGCGCCAGCAGTCAGTCATCCGGGACATCATCTGAAGCTTTCTTT.

The rearrangement joins TRBV5-5 to TRBJ1-1; 9 positions agree with TRBD1. The germline CDR1 and CDR2 sequences are SGHKS and YYEKEE (reference sequence). V trimming: 4 bases; J trimming: 4 bases; junction bases outside the gene matches: 8. The CDR3 has 15 amino acids. CDR3 nucleotides: TGTGCCAGCAGCGTGGGACAGGGCTCAGGCACTGAAGCTTTCTTT. It yields the protein CASSVGQGSGTEAFF.

The chain combines TRBV5-6 with TRBJ1-1; TRBD1 is a possible D gene (6 bases). This CDR3 region has 13 residues. The V end was cut by 4 bases, the J end by 11 bases, with 18 bases between. Germline V gene data show CDR1 as SGHDT and CDR2 as YYEEEE. CDR3 nucleotide sequence: TGTGCCAGCAGCCCGGGACACCCGAGGGCGGCTTTCTTT. It is translated as CASSPGHPRAAFF.

The V gene is TRBV11-2, the J gene TRBJ1-4; perhaps TRBD1 as D (5 bases). V was shortened by 1 base and J by 6 bases, with 15 bases between the two germline ends. The CDR3 totals 16 residues. Germline lookup yields CDR1 SGHAT and CDR2 FQNNGV. The CDR3 nucleotides read TGTGCCAGCAGCTTAGTAGGGGTCAGGGCAGATGAAAAACTGTTTTTT. This translates into CASSLVGVRADEKLFF.

The CDR3 sequence: CASRETGRENTIYF. The CDR3 nucleotides are TGCGCCAGCAGGGAGACAGGGAGGGAAAACACCATATATTTT. The V and J genes are TRBV10-2 and TRBJ1-3; TRBD1 agrees at 7 bases. The CDR3 contains 14 residues. The junction had 8 bases not matched to a gene; V was cut back by 6 bases and J by 6 bases. Per germline, CDR1 WSHSY and CDR2 SAAADI.